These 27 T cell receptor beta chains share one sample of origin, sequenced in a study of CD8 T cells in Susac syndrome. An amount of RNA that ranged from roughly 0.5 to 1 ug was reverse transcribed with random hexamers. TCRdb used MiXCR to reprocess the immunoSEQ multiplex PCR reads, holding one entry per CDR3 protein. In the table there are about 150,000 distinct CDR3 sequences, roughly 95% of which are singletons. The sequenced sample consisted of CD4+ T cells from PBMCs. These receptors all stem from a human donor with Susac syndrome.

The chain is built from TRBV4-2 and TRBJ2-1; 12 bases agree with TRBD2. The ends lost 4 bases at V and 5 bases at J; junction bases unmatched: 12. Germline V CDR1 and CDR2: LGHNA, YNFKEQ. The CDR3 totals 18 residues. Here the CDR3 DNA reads TGTGCCAGCAGCCTCTGGACTAGCGGGGCTTCTCGGGACAATGAGCAGTTCTTC. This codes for CASSLWTSGASRDNEQFF.

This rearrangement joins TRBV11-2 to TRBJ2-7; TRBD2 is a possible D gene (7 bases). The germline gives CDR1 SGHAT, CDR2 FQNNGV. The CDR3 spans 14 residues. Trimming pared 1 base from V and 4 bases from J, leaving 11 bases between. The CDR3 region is CASSLAGGRYEQYF. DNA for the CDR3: TGTGCCAGCAGCTTAGCCGGGGGGCGGTACGAGCAGTACTTC.

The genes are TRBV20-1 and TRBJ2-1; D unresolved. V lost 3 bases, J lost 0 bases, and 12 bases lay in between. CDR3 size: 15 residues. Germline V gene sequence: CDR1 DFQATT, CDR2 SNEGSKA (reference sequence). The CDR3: CSARIQGPSYNEQFF. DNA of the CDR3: TGCAGTGCTAGGATCCAAGGGCCCTCCTACAATGAGCAGTTCTTC.

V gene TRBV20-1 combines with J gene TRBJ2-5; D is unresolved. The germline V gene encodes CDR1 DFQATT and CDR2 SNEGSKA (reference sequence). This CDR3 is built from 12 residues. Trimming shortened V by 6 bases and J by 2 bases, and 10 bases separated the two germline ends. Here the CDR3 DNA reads TGCAGTGCAGGGCCGTATCAAGAGACCCAGTACTTC. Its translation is CSAGPYQETQYF.

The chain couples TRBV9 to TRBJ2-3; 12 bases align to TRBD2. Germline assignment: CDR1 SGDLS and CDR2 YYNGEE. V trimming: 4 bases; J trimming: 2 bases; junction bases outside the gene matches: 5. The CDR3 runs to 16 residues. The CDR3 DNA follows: TGTGCCAGCAGCACCAGGACTAGCGGGGACACAGATACGCAGTATTTT. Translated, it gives CASSTRTSGDTDTQYF.

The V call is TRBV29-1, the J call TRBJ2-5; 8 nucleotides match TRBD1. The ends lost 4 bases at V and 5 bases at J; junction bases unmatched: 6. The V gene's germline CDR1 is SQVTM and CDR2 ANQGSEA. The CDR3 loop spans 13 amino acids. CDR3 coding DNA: TGCAGCGTTGCGCGGACAGGGAGCGAGACCCAGTACTTC. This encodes CSVARTGSETQYF.

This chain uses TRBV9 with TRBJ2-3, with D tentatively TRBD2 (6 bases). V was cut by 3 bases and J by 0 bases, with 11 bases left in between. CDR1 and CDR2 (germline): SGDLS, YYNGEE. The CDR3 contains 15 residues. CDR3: CASSAASASTDTQYF. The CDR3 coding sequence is TGTGCCAGCAGCGCGGCTAGCGCAAGCACAGATACGCAGTATTTT. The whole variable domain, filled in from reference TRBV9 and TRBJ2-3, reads DSGVTQTPKHLITATGQRVTLRCSPRSGDLSVYWYQQSLDQGLQFLIQYYNGEERAKGNILERFSAQQFPDLHSELNLSSLELGDSALYFCASSAASASTDTQYFGPGTRLTVL.

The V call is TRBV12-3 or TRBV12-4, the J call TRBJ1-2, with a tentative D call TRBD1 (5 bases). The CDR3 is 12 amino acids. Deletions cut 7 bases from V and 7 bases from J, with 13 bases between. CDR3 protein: CASKKGLGGYTF. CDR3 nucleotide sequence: TGTGCCAGCAAAAAGGGGCTCGGTGGCTACACCTTC.

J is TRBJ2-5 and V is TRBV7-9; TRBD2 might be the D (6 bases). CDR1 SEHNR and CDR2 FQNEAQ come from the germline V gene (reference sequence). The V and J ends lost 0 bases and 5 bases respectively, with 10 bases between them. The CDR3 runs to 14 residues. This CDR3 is CASSLARGKETQYF. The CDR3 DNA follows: TGTGCCAGCAGCTTAGCTCGGGGGAAGGAGACCCAGTACTTC. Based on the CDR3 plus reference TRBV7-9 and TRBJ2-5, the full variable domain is DTGVSQNPRHKITKRGQNVTFRCDPISEHNRLYWYRQTLGQGPEFLTYFQNEAQLEKSRLLSDRFSAERPKGSFSTLEIQRTEQGDSAMYLCASSLARGKETQYFGPGTRLLVL.

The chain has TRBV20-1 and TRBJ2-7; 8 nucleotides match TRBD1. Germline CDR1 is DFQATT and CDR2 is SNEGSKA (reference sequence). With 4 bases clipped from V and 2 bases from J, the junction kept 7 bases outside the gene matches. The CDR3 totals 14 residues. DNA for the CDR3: TGCAGTGCTACCGGACAGGGTGACGCCTACGAGCAGTACTTC. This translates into CSATGQGDAYEQYF.

In DNA, the CDR3 is TGTGCCAGCAGCCGCCGCCTAGATGAGCAGTTCTTC. Translating it yields CASSRRLDEQFF. This chain joins TRBV3-1 and TRBJ2-1; the D is unclear. Deletions cut 4 bases from V and 8 bases from J, with 9 bases between. The germline gives CDR1 LGHDT, CDR2 YNNKEL (reference sequence). This CDR3 spans 12 amino acids.

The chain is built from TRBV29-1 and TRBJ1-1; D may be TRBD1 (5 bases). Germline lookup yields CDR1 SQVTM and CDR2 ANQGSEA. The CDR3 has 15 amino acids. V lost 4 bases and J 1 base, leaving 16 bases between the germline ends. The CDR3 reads CSVGGIGARNTEAFF. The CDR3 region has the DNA TGCAGCGTTGGGGGGATTGGGGCGAGGAACACTGAAGCTTTCTTT.

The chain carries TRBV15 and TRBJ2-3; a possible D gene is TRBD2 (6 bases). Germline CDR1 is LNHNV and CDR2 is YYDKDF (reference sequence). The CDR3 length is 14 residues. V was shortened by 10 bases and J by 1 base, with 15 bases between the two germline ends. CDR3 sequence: CAILGGEGTDTQYF. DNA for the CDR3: TGTGCCATTCTCGGCGGGGAAGGCACAGATACGCAGTATTTT. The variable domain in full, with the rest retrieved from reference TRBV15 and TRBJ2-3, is DAMVIQNPRYQVTQFGKPVTLSCSQTLNHNVMYWYQQKSSQAPKLLFHYYDKDFNNEADTPDNFQSRRPNTSFCFLDIRSPGLGDTAMYLCAILGGEGTDTQYFGPGTRLTVL.

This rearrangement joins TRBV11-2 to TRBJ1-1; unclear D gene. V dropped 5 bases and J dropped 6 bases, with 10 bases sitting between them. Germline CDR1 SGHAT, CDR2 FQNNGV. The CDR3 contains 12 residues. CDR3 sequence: CASSAREAEAFF. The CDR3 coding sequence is TGTGCCAGCAGCGCCCGGGAGGCTGAAGCTTTCTTT.

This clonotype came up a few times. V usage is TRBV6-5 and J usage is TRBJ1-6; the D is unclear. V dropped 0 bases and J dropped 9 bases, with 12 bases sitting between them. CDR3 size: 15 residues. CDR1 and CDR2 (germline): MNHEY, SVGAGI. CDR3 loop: CASSYSEDPGSPLHF. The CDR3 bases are TGTGCCAGCAGTTACTCTGAGGACCCCGGTTCACCCCTCCACTTT.

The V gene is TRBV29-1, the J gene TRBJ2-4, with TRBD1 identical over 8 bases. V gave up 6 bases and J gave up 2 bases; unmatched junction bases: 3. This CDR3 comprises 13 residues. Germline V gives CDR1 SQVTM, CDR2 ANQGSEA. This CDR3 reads CSVGTGTKNIQYF. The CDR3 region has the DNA TGCAGCGTAGGGACAGGAACCAAAAACATTCAGTACTTC.

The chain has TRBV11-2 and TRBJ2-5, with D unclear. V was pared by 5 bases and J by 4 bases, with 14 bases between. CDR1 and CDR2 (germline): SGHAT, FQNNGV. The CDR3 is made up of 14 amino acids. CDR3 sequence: CASSTSLPGETQYF. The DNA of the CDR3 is TGTGCCAGCAGCACCAGTCTCCCGGGAGAGACCCAGTACTTC.

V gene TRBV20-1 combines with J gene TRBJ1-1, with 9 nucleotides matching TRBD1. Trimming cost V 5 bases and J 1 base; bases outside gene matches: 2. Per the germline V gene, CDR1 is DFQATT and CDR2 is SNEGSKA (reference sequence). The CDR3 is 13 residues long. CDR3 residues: CSAEGQGNTEAFF. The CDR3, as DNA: TGCAGTGCTGAGGGACAGGGGAACACTGAAGCTTTCTTT.

The CDR3 region has the DNA TGTGCCAGCAGTTACCCGTACACCGGGGAGCTGTTTTTT. Amino acid sequence: CASSYPYTGELFF. The rearrangement uses TRBV6-5 and TRBJ2-2; no definite D call. Germline V gives CDR1 MNHEY, CDR2 SVGAGI. The V end was cut by 2 bases, the J end by 3 bases, with 4 bases between. The CDR3 runs 13 residues.

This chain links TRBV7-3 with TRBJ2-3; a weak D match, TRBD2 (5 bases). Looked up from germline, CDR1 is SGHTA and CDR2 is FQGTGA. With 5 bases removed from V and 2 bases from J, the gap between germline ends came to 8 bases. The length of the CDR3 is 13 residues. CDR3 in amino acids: CASSATTTDTQYF. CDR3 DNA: TGTGCCAGCAGCGCGACTACCACAGATACGCAGTATTTT.

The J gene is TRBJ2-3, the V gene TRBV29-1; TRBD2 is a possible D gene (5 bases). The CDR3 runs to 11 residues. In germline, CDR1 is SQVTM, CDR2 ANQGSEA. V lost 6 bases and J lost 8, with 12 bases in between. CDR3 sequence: CSVGDRGTQYF. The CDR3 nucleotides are TGCAGCGTCGGGGATCGGGGTACGCAGTATTTT.

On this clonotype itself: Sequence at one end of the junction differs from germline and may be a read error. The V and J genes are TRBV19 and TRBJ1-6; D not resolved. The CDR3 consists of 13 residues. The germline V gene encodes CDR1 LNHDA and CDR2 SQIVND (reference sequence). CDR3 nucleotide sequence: TGTGCCAGTACTGACTCCGGACGATCACCCCTCCATTTT. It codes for CASTDSGRSPLHF.

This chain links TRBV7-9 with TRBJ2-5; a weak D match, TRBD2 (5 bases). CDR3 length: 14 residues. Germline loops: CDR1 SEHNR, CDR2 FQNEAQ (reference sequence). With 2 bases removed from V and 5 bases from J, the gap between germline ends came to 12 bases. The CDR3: CASSLIGGGETQYF. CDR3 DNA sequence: TGTGCCAGCAGCTTAATCGGAGGAGGTGAGACCCAGTACTTC.

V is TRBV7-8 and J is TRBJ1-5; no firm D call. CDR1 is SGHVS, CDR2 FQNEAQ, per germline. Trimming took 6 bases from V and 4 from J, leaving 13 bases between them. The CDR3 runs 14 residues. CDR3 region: CASSIEPPNQPQHF. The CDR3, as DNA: TGTGCCAGCAGTATAGAGCCGCCGAATCAGCCCCAGCATTTT.

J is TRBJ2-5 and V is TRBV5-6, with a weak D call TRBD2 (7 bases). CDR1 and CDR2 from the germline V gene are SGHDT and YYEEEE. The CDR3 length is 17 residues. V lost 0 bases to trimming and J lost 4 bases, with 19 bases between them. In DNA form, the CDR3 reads TGTGCCAGCAGCTTGGTCGGGCGGCGGGGGCGGGGAGAGACCCAGTACTTC. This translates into CASSLVGRRGRGETQYF.

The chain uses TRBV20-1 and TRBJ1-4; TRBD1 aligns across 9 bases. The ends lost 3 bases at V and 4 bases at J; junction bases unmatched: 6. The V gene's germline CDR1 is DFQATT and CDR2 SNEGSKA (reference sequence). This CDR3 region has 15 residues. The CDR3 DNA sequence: TGCAGTGCTAGCATCCTGACAGGGGGTAATGAAAAACTGTTTTTT. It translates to CSASILTGGNEKLFF.

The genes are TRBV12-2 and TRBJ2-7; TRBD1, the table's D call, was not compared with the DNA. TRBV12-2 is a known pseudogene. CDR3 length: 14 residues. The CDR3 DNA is TGTGCAAGGTTATGGGACAGGCGATTCTACGAGCAGTACTTC. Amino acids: CARLWDRRFYEQYF.